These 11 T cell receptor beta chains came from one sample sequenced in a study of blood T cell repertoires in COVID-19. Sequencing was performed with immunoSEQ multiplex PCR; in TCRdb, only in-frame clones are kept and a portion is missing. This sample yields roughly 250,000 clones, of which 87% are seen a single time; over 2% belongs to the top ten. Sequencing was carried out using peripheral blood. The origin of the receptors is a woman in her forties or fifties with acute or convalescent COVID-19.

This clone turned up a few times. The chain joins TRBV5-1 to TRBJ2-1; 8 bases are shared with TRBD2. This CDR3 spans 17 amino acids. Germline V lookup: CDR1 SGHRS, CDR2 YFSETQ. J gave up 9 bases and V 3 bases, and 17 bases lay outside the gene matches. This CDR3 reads CASSSVVVAGSRSEQFF. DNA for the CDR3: TGCGCCAGCAGCTCGGTGGTAGTAGCGGGGTCACGGAGTGAGCAGTTCTTC.

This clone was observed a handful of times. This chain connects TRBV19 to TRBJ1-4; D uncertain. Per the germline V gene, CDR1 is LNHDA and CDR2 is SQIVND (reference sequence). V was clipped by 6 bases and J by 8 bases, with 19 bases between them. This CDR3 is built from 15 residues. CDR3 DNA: TGTGCCAGTAGCCCCCAAAGTGGTCGAGGGGAAAAACTGTTTTTT. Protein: CASSPQSGRGEKLFF.

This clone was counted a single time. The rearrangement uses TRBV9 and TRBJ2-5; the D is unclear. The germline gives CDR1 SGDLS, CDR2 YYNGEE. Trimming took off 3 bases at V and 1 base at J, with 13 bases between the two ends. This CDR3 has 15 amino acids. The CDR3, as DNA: TGTGCCAGCAGCGCAACTCCTTTTACCCAAGAGACCCAGTACTTC. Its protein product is CASSATPFTQETQYF.

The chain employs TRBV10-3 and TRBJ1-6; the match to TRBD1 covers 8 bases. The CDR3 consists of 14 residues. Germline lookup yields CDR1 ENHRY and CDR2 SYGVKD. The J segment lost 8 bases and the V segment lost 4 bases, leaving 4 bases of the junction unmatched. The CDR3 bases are TGTGCCATCAGTGTAATGGACAGGGATTCACCCCTCCACTTT. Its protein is CAISVMDRDSPLHF.

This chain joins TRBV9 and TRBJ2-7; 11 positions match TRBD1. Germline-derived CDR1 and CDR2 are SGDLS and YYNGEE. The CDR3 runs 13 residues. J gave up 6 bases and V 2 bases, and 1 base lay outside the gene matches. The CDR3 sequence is CASSVDRGREQYF. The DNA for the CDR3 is TGTGCCAGCAGCGTGGACAGGGGGCGCGAGCAGTACTTC.

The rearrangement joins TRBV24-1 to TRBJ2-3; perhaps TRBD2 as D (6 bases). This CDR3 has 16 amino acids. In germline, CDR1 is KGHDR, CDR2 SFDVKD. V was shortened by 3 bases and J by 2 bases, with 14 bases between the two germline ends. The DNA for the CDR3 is TGTGCCACCAGTGATCCTACTAGCAGAAACACAGATACGCAGTATTTT. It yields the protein CATSDPTSRNTDTQYF.

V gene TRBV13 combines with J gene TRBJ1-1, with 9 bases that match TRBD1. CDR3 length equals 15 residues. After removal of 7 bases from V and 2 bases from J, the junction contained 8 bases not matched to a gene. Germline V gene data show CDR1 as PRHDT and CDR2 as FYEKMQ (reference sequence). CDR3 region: CASIPDRGINTEAFF. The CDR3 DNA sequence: TGTGCCAGCATCCCGGACAGGGGAATTAACACTGAAGCTTTCTTT. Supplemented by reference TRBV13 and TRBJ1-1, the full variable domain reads AAGVIQSPRHLIKEKRETATLKCYPIPRHDTVYWYQQGPGQDPQFLISFYEKMQSDKGSIPDRFSAQQFSDYHSELNMSSLELGDSALYFCASIPDRGINTEAFFGQGTRLTVV.

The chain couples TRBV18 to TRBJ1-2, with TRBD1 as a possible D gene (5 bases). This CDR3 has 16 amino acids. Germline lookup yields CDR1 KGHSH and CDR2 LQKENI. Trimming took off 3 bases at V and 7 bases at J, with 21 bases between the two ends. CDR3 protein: CASSPLPLSRAAGYTF. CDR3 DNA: TGTGCCAGCTCACCGCTGCCTCTCAGCAGGGCGGCTGGCTACACCTTC.

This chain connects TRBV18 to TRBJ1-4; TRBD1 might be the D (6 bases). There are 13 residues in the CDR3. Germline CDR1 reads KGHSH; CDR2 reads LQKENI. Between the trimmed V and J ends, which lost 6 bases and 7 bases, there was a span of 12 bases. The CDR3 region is CASSPAGAEKLFF. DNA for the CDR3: TGTGCCAGCTCGCCCGCGGGGGCTGAAAAACTGTTTTTT.

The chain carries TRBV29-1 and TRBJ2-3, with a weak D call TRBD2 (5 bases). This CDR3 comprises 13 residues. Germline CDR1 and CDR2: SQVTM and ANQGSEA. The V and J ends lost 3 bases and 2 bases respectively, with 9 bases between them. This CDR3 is CSVERAITDTQYF. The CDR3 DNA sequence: TGCAGCGTTGAGAGGGCTATCACAGATACGCAGTATTTT.

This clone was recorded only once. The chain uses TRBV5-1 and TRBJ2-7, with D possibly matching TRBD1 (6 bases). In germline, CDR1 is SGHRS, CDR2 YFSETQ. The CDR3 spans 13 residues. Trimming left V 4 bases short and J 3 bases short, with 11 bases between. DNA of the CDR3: TGCGCCAGCAGCGTCGGGACATACTACGAGCAGTACTTC. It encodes CASSVGTYYEQYF.